This T cell receptor (beta chain) was sequenced during a study of cytomegalovirus exposure and HLA in healthy donors. Measured with immunoSEQ multiplex PCR; TCRdb has only the in-frame clones, and not every one. The sample contains about 180,000 clones, roughly 89% of which appear only once. Germline CDR1 MNHNS, CDR2 SASEGT. Deletions cut 2 bases from V and 0 bases from J, with 7 bases between. This CDR3 is 15 amino acids long. Specimen: PBMCs. The origin of this receptor is a woman aged 30 to 39 in good health and CMV-seronegative. This sequence joins TRBV6-1 and TRBJ2-2; no definite D call. The CDR3 nucleotides read TGTGCCAGCAGTGAATTCGTGTCGAACACCGGGGAGCTGTTTTTT. It codes for CASSEFVSNTGELFF.